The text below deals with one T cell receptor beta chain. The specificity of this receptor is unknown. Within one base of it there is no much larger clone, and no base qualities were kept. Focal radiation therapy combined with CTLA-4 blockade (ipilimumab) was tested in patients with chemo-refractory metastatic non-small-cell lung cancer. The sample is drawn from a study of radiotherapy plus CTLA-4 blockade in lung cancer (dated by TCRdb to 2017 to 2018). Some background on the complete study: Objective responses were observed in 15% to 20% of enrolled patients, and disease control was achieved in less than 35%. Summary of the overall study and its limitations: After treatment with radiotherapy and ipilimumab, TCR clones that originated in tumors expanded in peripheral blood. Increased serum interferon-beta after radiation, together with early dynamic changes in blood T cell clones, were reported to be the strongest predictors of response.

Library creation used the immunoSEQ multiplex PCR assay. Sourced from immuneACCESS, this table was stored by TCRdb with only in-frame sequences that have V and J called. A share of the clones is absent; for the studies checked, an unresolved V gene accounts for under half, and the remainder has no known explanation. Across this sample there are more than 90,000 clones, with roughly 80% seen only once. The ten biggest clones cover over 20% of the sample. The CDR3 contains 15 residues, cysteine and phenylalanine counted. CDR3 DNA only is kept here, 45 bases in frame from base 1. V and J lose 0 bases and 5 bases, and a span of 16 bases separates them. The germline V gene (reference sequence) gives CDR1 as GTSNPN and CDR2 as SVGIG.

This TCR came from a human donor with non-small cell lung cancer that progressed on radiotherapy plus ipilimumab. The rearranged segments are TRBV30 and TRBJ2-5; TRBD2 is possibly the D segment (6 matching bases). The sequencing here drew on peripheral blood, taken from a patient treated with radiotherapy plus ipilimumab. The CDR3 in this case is CAWSVKRGGGETQYF. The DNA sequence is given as TGTGCCTGGAGTGTAAAAAGGGGAGGTGGGGAGACCCAGTACTTC.